These 14 T cell receptor beta chains share one sample of origin, sequenced in a study of T cell responses to AZD1222 COVID-19 vaccine. Produced via immunoSEQ multiplex PCR; TCRdb's table is partial and in-frame only. This table has over 100,000 clones, roughly 90% appearing once. The sample here was peripheral blood, taken 28 days after the second AZD1222 dose. The receptors derive from an adult who received the AZD1222 COVID-19 vaccine.

The rearrangement joins TRBV6-6 to TRBJ2-1; unclear D gene. Germline V CDR1 and CDR2: MNHNY, SVGAGI (reference sequence). The CDR3 totals 15 residues. Trimming removed 4 bases at V and 0 bases at J, with 10 bases between. The CDR3 loop reads CASSLNGYSYNEQFF. In DNA form, the CDR3 reads TGTGCCAGCAGTTTAAACGGGTACTCCTACAATGAGCAGTTCTTC.

J is TRBJ1-1 and V is TRBV12-3 or TRBV12-4; no clear D. The V and J ends lost 2 bases and 1 base respectively, with 2 bases between them. This CDR3 spans 12 amino acids. CDR3 in amino acids: CASSLTNTEAFF. For the CDR3, the DNA is TGTGCCAGCAGTTTAACGAACACTGAAGCTTTCTTT.

This chain joins TRBV21-1 and TRBJ2-7; whether TRBD2, the table's D call, matches the DNA was not checked. TRBV21-1 is labeled a pseudogene. The CDR3 is 17 residues long. As DNA, the CDR3 is TGTGCCAGCAGCAATCAAGAAATTAGCGGATTCCCCTACGAGCAGTACTTC. Its translation: CASSNQEISGFPYEQYF.

The gene calls are TRBV2 and TRBJ2-7; D may be TRBD1 or TRBD2 (5 bases each). Trimming cost V 6 bases and J 0 bases, with 18 bases left between them. CDR3 length: 16 amino acids. Germline V gene lookup returns CDR1 SNHLY and CDR2 FYNNEI. CDR3 amino acids: CASRGTQAPSSYEQYF. CDR3 sequence (DNA): TGTGCCAGCAGAGGGACGCAGGCCCCAAGCTCCTACGAGCAGTACTTC.

The V call is TRBV7-9, the J call TRBJ2-2; 8 positions match TRBD1. CDR1 SEHNR and CDR2 FQNEAQ come from the germline V gene (reference sequence). Trimming at V came to 5 bases and at J to 6 bases, leaving 8 bases not matched to a gene. This CDR3 has 15 residues. CDR3 nucleotide sequence: TGTGCCAGCAGCCGACAGGGGTCCTCCCCCGGGGAGCTGTTTTTT. Its translation: CASSRQGSSPGELFF.

The sample holds one count of this clone. The chain couples TRBV11-3 to TRBJ1-1; D remains ambiguous. Germline V gene sequence: CDR1 SGHNT, CDR2 YENEEA. The V end was cut by 2 bases, the J end by 6 bases, with 13 bases between. The CDR3 consists of 14 residues. This CDR3 reads CASSLRGVGAEAFF. DNA for the CDR3: TGTGCCAGCAGCTTACGTGGGGTCGGGGCTGAAGCTTTCTTT.

The DNA of the CDR3 is TGTGCCAGCAGTCCTCGGACAGGGATCCACGAGCAGTACTTC. Translated, it gives CASSPRTGIHEQYF. The rearrangement joins TRBV6-5 to TRBJ2-7, with 8 bases fitting TRBD1. The J segment lost 5 bases and the V segment lost 5 bases, leaving 8 bases of the junction unmatched. CDR3 length: 14 residues. Germline CDR1 reads MNHEY; CDR2 reads SVGAGI.

The genes are TRBV7-9 and TRBJ1-6; D is uncertain. V dropped 3 bases and J dropped 0 bases, with 12 bases sitting between them. The CDR3 length is 17 residues. Germline values: CDR1 SEHNR, CDR2 FQNEAQ (reference sequence). The CDR3 nucleotides are TGTGCCAGCAGCTTCCTTGTCGATGGCTCCTATAATTCACCCCTCCACTTT. It encodes CASSFLVDGSYNSPLHF.

The chain joins TRBV19 to TRBJ2-3; 7 nucleotides line up with TRBD1. With 10 bases clipped from V and 3 bases from J, the junction kept 13 bases outside the gene matches. The CDR3 contains 15 residues. The germline CDR1 and CDR2 sequences are LNHDA and SQIVND (reference sequence). CDR3 sequence (DNA): TGTGCCACCCGCCGACAGGGTTATTCAACAGATACGCAGTATTTT. Translating gives CATRRQGYSTDTQYF.

This clone appeared once. The chain is built from TRBV4-1 and TRBJ2-5, with unresolved D. From germline, CDR1 is MGHRA and CDR2 YSYEKL. This CDR3 contains 14 residues. The V end lost 4 bases, the J end lost 5 bases, and 14 bases lay between the germline ends. CDR3 coding DNA: TGCGCCAGCAGCCCTAGACACGAGCAGGAGACCCAGTACTTC. Encoded protein: CASSPRHEQETQYF.

The chain carries TRBV19 and TRBJ2-5; D perhaps matches TRBD2 (6 bases). CDR3 length: 14 residues. V gave up 5 bases and J gave up 4 bases, with 14 bases separating them. CDR1 and CDR2 from the germline V gene are LNHDA and SQIVND (reference sequence). Here the CDR3 DNA reads TGTGCCAGTAGTCCCGATGTGGGAGGAGAGACCCAGTACTTC. It translates to CASSPDVGGETQYF.

J is TRBJ2-1 and V is TRBV3-1 (or the pseudogene TRBV3-2); D might be TRBD2 (5 bases). CDR3 size: 15 residues. The germline V gene encodes CDR1 LGHDT and CDR2 YNNKEL (reference sequence). The germline V and J ends were trimmed by 3 bases and 2 bases, with 11 bases remaining between them. CDR3 residues: CASSHFRGPYNEQFF. The CDR3 DNA reads TGTGCCAGCAGCCATTTTAGAGGGCCCTACAATGAGCAGTTCTTC.

V and J are TRBV20-1 and TRBJ1-2, with D unclear. V was shortened by 3 bases and J by 9 bases, with 23 bases between the two germline ends. The CDR3 has 15 amino acids. Germline loops: CDR1 DFQATT, CDR2 SNEGSKA (reference sequence). CDR3 nucleotide sequence: TGCAGTGCTAGTCCCCCAGGCGCCCAGACGCGGCGCTACACCTTC. The encoded protein is CSASPPGAQTRRYTF.

CDR3 bases: TGTGCCAGCAGCCGACCGGGACAGGGGTCTAGCGGGAGGAATGAGCAGTTCTTC. Translating it yields CASSRPGQGSSGRNEQFF. This chain uses TRBV11-2 with TRBJ2-1; possible D gene TRBD2, 11 bases. The CDR3 contains 18 residues. Deletions cut 5 bases from V and 7 bases from J, with 27 bases between. Germline V CDR1 and CDR2: SGHAT, FQNNGV.